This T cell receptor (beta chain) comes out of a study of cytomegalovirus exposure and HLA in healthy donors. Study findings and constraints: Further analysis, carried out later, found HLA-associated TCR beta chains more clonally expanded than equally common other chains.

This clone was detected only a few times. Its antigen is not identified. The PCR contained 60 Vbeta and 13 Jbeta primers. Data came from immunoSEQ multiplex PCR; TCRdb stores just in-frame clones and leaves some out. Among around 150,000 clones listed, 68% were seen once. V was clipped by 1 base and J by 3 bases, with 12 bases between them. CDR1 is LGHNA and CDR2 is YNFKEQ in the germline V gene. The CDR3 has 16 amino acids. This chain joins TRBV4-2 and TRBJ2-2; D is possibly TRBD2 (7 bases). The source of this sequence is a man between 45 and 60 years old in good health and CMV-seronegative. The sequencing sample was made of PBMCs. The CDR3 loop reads CASSQGGGQDTGELFF. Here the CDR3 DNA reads TGTGCCAGCAGCCAAGGGGGGGGGCAGGACACCGGGGAGCTGTTTTTT.